Listed below are T cell receptor beta chains from one sample, sequenced in a study of blood T cell repertoires in COVID-19. The table came from immunoSEQ multiplex PCR; TCRdb's copy has only in-frame clones and leaves some out. The sample records 120,000 to 150,000 clones, around 81% being singletons. What was sequenced was peripheral blood. Receptors originate from a human donor in a cohort sampled during active COVID-19. Both conserved end residues are part of each CDR3. The D gene is left open where the match is weak. Clone size, where shown, is once, few, many, or a class for clones that have expanded.

TRBV6-1	TRBJ2-3	-	TRBD2	CASGPPSGEKYF	TGTGCCAGCGGTCCCCCAAGCGGGGAGAAGTATTTT
TRBV3-1/TRBV3-2	TRBJ2-1	-	TRBD2	CASSSPSPAGGQEQFF	TGTGCCAGCAGCTCTCCCTCCCCAGCGGGGGGACAAGAGCAGTTCTTC
TRBV2	TRBJ1-2	-	TRBD1	CASTGQGADGYTF	TGTGCCAGCACCGGACAGGGGGCGGATGGCTACACCTTC
TRBV27	TRBJ1-6	-	TRBD1	CASSDLDRGESPLHF	TGTGCCAGCAGTGACCTGGACAGGGGAGAGTCACCCCTCCACTTT
TRBV3-1/TRBV3-2	TRBJ1-3	-	-	CASSQRQGGDTIYF	TGTGCCAGCAGCCAAAGGCAGGGTGGAGACACCATATATTTT
TRBV28	TRBJ1-5	-	-	CASSFRLQSSNQPQHF	TGTGCCAGCAGTTTTCGATTACAGAGTAGCAATCAGCCCCAGCATTTT
TRBV27	TRBJ1-1	-	TRBD1	CASSPWTGNTEAFF	TGTGCCAGCAGTCCCTGGACAGGGAACACTGAAGCTTTCTTT
TRBV19	TRBJ2-3	-	TRBD2	CASRSPGGPDTQYF	TGTGCCAGTAGAAGCCCGGGGGGACCAGATACGCAGTATTTT
TRBV6-5	TRBJ1-1	-	-	CASSYSGGRAEAFF	TGTGCCAGCAGTTACTCAGGAGGGAGGGCTGAAGCTTTCTTT
TRBV5-1	TRBJ2-3	-	TRBD2	CASSLGGGGARTDTQYF	TGCGCCAGCAGCTTGGGTGGCGGGGGGGCCCGCACAGATACGCAGTATTTT
TRBV6-6	TRBJ1-2	-	-	CASSSQGSYGYTF	TGTGCCAGCAGCTCCCAGGGTAGCTATGGCTACACCTTC
TRBV10-1	TRBJ1-2	-	-	CASSDQGYGYTF	TGCGCCAGCAGTGATCAGGGGTATGGCTACACCTTC
TRBV5-1	TRBJ2-7	-	-	CASSPSGPGLVEQYF	TGCGCCAGCAGCCCTAGTGGGCCCGGACTTGTGGAGCAGTACTTC
TRBV6-5	TRBJ1-6	-	TRBD1	CASGPTGYNSPLHF	TGTGCCAGCGGACCGACAGGGTATAATTCACCCCTCCACTTT
TRBV28	TRBJ2-4	-	-	CASTPGSTKNIQYF	TGTGCCAGCACTCCAGGGTCGACCAAAAACATTCAGTACTTC
TRBV7-3	TRBJ1-5	-	-	CASPLYSNQPQHF	TGTGCCAGCCCACTTTATAGCAATCAGCCCCAGCATTTT
TRBV14	TRBJ1-1	-	-	CASSQGYHTEAFF	TGTGCCAGCAGCCAAGGTTATCACACTGAAGCTTTCTTT
TRBV7-7	TRBJ2-5	few	TRBD2	CASSSGTSGERETQYF	TGTGCTAGCAGCTCCGGGACTAGCGGGGAACGAGAGACCCAGTACTTC
TRBV28	TRBJ2-1	-	-	CASSEDSFTYNEQFF	TGTGCCAGCAGTGAGGACAGCTTTACCTACAATGAGCAGTTCTTC
TRBV19	TRBJ1-2	few	-	CASRLDRSANYGYTF	TGTGCCAGTAGATTAGACAGGAGCGCTAACTATGGCTACACCTTC
TRBV29-1	TRBJ2-3	once	-	CSVEGGIRSTDTQYF	TGCAGCGTTGAAGGAGGAATTCGGAGCACAGATACGCAGTATTTT
TRBV19	TRBJ1-4	-	-	CASSMLVQNLFEKLFF	TGTGCCAGTAGTATGTTGGTGCAGAACCTTTTCGAAAAACTGTTTTTT
TRBV7-9	TRBJ1-3	-	-	CASSASRNTIYF	TGTGCCAGCAGCGCCTCTAGGAACACCATATATTTT
TRBV14	TRBJ1-3	few	-	CASSQDLAGNTIYF	TGTGCCAGCAGCCAAGATCTTGCTGGAAACACCATATATTTT
TRBV19	TRBJ1-3	-	-	CASSVENSGNTIYF	TGTGCCAGTAGCGTAGAGAACTCTGGAAACACCATATATTTT
TRBV5-1	TRBJ2-7	-	-	CASSLDRIYEQYF	TGCGCCAGCAGCTTGGACAGGATCTACGAGCAGTACTTC
TRBV3-1/TRBV3-2	TRBJ1-1	-	-	CASSPRDTEAFF	TGTGCCAGCAGCCCCCGTGACACTGAAGCTTTCTTT
TRBV10-3	TRBJ2-3	-	TRBD2	CAISVNSGGANTQYF	TGTGCCATCAGTGTTAATAGCGGGGGGGCGAATACGCAGTATTTT
TRBV24-1	TRBJ2-3	-	-	CATSSGGTDTQYF	TGTGCCACCAGTTCCGGTGGCACAGATACGCAGTATTTT
TRBV7-6	TRBJ1-3	-	-	CASYPGSGNTIYF	TGTGCCAGCTACCCGGGATCTGGAAACACCATATATTTT